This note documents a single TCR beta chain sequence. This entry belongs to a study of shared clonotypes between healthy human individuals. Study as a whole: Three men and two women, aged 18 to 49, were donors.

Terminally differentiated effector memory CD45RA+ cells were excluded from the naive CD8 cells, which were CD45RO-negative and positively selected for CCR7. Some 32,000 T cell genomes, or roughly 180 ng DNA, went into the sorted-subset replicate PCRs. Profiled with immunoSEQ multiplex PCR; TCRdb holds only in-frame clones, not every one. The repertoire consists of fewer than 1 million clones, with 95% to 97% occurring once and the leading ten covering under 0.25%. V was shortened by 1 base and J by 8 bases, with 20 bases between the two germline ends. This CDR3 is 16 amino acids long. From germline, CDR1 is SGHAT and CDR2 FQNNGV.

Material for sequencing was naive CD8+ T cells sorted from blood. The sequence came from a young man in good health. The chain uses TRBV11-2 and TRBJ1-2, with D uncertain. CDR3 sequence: CASSLVTGSWPRGYTF. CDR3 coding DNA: TGTGCCAGCAGCTTAGTAACGGGTAGCTGGCCGCGGGGCTACACCTTC. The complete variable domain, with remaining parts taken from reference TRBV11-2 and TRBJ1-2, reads EAGVAQSPRYKIIEKRQSVAFWCNPISGHATLYWYQQILGQGPKLLIQFQNNGVVDDSQLPKDRFSAERLKGVDSTLKIQPAKLEDSAVYLCASSLVTGSWPRGYTFGSGTRLTVV.